One T cell receptor (beta chain) is described in this entry. Its antigen remains unknown. The data originate from a study of T-cell memory formation after mild COVID-19. At the level of the study: The study found TCR clusters largely donor specific.

From the 5' RACE reads, TCRdb called clonotypes with MiXCR, one entry per CDR3 protein. The sample includes 390,000 or so distinct CDR3 sequences, approximately 16% seen only once; the top ten take around a fifth. Deletions cut 2 bases from V and 2 bases from J, with 11 bases between. CDR3 length equals 14 residues. In germline, CDR1 is SGHKS, CDR2 YYEKEE (reference sequence). Study findings and constraints: A second wave expanding day 15 to 37 was CD4+-biased; contracting clones were balanced. Second-wave clones that peaked on day 37 lacked confirmed SARS-CoV-2 specificity.

The origin of this receptor is a man between 18 and 29 years old who had mild COVID-19 (a few samples of this study predate the infection). Cell type and time point are not known. Sequencing was carried out using PBMCs or a T cell subset sorted from them (not recorded which). The V call is TRBV5-5, the J call TRBJ2-7; D not certain. CDR3 DNA sequence: TGTGCCAGCAGCTTACTCGGTCTTCCCTACGAGCAGTACTTC. As protein: CASSLLGLPYEQYF.